This TCR beta chain was captured by sequencing in a study of tissue T cells after allogeneic stem cell transplantation. At the level of the study: Patients with graft-versus-host disease had grafts: several unmodified, three CD34-selected and T-cell-depleted.

V lost 3 bases and J lost 7, with 12 bases in between. The CDR3 runs 13 residues. In germline, CDR1 is ENHRY, CDR2 SYGVKD. Clones were read by immunoSEQ multiplex PCR, and TCRdb kept only the in-frame ones, dropping some. The table includes about 43,000 clones, 80% to 95% detected once. V gene TRBV10-3 combines with J gene TRBJ1-1, with D unclear. Sequenced here: blood, sampled before transplantation. This TCR was recovered from a woman aged 35-75 years who later had graft-versus-host disease after an allogeneic stem cell transplant. CDR3 in amino acids: CAISDLTGNEAFF. The CDR3 DNA reads TGTGCCATCAGTGATTTGACGGGGAATGAAGCTTTCTTT.